In its sample, the clone carrying this T cell receptor beta chain was seen many times. Its antigen is unidentified. V lost 0 bases and J lost 7; bases outside the gene matches: 4. The CDR3 runs 15 residues. Germline V lookup: CDR1 SGHKS, CDR2 YYEKEE (reference sequence). TCRdb recomputed calls from the 5' RACE reads with MiXCR, one row per CDR3 protein. The data hold 150,000 to 200,000 distinct CDR3 sequences, with 13% observed a single time. This sample is drawn from a study of T-cell memory formation after mild COVID-19. The study's findings and limits: Contracting CD4+ clones lay largely in CM and EM, with CD8+ ones residing in EMRA.

The chain is built from TRBV5-5 and TRBJ1-5, with TRBD1 identical over 10 bases. This receptor was identified in a man aged 18 to 30 who had mild COVID-19 (a few samples of this study predate the infection). Cell type and time point are not known. Input material: PBMCs or a T cell subset sorted from them (not recorded which). The CDR3 is CASSLGDRGRQPQHF. CDR3 DNA: TGTGCCAGCAGCTTGGGGGACAGGGGACGGCAGCCCCAGCATTTT.